Below, 6 T cell receptor beta chains from the same sample are listed, as sequenced in a study of CD8 T cells in Susac syndrome. An input of roughly 0.5 to 1 ug of RNA was subjected to reverse transcription using random hexamers. TCRdb re-derived calls from the immunoSEQ multiplex PCR reads in MiXCR, one entry per CDR3 protein. The repertoire holds 150,000 to 200,000 distinct CDR3 sequences, under 95% seen once, with roughly 0.096% in the top ten. Sequenced material: CD4+ T cells from PBMCs. The source of these receptors is a human donor in good health.

The chain couples TRBV19 to TRBJ2-2, with D unclear. Between the trimmed V and J ends, which lost 4 bases and 7 bases, there was a span of 10 bases. The CDR3 is made up of 13 amino acids. Germline V CDR1 and CDR2: LNHDA, SQIVND (reference sequence). CDR3 in DNA: TGTGCCAGTAGTACCAGCAGTGGCGGGGAGCTGTTTTTT. This translates into CASSTSSGGELFF.

V gene TRBV6-6 combines with J gene TRBJ1-5; weak D call: TRBD1 (5 bases). Between the trimmed V and J ends, which lost 1 base and 5 bases, there was a span of 12 bases. Germline lookup yields CDR1 MNHNY and CDR2 SVGAGI (reference sequence). The CDR3 is made up of 15 amino acids. CDR3 coding DNA: TGTGCCAGCAGTTACTTCACCGGGACGGATCAGCCCCAGCATTTT. It is translated as CASSYFTGTDQPQHF.

The chain uses TRBV6-2 or TRBV6-3 and TRBJ1-5, with D perhaps TRBD1 (6 bases). The germline V and J ends were trimmed by 10 bases and 1 base, with 23 bases remaining between them. The CDR3 sequence is 17 residues long. Germline V gene sequence: CDR1 MNHEY, CDR2 SVGEGT. DNA of the CDR3: TGTGCCACCCAAAGAGGGGGAACAGGGAGGAGCAATCAGCCCCAGCATTTT. Translating gives CATQRGGTGRSNQPQHF.

CDR3 sequence: CASSEPGLAGDNEQFF. CDR3 nucleotide sequence: TGCGCCAGCAGCGAGCCGGGACTAGCGGGGGACAATGAGCAGTTCTTC. The chain has TRBV5-1 and TRBJ2-1; TRBD2 matches 14 bases. The CDR3 is 16 residues long. Trimming at V came to 4 bases and at J to 5 bases, leaving 5 bases not matched to a gene. The germline V gene has CDR1 SGHRS and CDR2 YFSETQ.

The V and J genes are TRBV3-1 and TRBJ1-3; D is perhaps TRBD1 (5 bases). The CDR3 runs 17 residues. Per germline, CDR1 LGHDT and CDR2 YNNKEL (reference sequence). Trimming took off 4 bases at V and 3 bases at J, with 19 bases between the two ends. In nucleotides, the CDR3 is TGTGCCAGCAGCCGAGCCCTTCCCCCGGGGGTTGGAAACACCATATATTTT. Protein: CASSRALPPGVGNTIYF.

The chain employs TRBV5-6 and TRBJ2-3; D is possibly TRBD2 (6 bases). The CDR3 contains 16 residues. V gave up 0 bases and J gave up 1 base, with 12 bases separating them. The V gene's germline CDR1 is SGHDT and CDR2 YYEEEE. As DNA, the CDR3 is TGTGCCAGCAGCTTGGATTCCCCGGGGGGCACAGATACGCAGTATTTT. Translation gives CASSLDSPGGTDTQYF.